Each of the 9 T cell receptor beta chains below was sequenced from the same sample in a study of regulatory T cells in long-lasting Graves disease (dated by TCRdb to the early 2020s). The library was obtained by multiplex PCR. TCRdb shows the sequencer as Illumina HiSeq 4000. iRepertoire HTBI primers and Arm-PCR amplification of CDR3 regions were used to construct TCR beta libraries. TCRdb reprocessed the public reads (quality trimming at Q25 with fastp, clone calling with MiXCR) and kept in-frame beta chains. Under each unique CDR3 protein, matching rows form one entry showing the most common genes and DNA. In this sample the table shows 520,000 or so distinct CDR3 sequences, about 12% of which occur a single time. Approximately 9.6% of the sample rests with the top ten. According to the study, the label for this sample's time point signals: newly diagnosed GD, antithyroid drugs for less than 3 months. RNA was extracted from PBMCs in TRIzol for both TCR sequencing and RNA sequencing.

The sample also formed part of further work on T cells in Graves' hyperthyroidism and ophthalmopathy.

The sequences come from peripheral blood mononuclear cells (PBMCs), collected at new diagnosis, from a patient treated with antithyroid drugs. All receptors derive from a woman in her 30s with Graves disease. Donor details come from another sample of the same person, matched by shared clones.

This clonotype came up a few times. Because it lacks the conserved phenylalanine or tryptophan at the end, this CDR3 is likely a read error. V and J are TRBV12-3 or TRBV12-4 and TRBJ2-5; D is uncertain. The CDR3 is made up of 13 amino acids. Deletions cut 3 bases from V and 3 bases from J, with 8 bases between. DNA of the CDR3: TGTGCCAGCAGTTTCGGAGAAAAAGAGACCCAGTACCTC. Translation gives CASSFGEKETQYL.

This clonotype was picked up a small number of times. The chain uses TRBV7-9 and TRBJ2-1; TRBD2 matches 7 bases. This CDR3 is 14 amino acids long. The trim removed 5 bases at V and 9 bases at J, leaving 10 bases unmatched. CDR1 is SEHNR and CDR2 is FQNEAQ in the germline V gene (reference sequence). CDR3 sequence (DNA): TGTGCCAGCAGCCGCGGTAGCGGGTATGGTGAGCAGTTCTTC. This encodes CASSRGSGYGEQFF. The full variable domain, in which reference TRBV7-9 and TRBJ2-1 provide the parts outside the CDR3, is DTGVSQNPRHKITKRGQNVTFRCDPISEHNRLYWYRQTLGQGPEFLTYFQNEAQLEKSRLLSDRFSAERPKGSFSTLEIQRTEQGDSAMYLCASSRGSGYGEQFFGPGTRLTVL.

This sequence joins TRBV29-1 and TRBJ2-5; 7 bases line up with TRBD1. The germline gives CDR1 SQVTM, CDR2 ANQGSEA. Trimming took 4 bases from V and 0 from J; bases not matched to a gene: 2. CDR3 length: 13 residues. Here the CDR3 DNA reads TGCAGCGTTGGGGACAGTTACCAAGAGACCCAGTACTTC. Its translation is CSVGDSYQETQYF.

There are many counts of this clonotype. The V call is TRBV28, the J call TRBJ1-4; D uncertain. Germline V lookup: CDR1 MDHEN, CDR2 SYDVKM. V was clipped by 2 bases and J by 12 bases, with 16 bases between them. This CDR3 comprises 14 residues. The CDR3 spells CASSLVQPWGELFF. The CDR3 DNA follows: TGTGCCAGCAGTTTAGTTCAGCCTTGGGGTGAACTGTTTTTT.

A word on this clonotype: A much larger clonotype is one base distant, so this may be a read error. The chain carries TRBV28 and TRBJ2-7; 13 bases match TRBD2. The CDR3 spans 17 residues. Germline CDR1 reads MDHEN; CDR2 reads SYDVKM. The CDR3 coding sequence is TGTCCCAGCAGTTCAGGACTAGCGGGAGTAACCTCCTACGAGCAGTACTTC. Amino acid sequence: CPSSSGLAGVTSYEQYF.

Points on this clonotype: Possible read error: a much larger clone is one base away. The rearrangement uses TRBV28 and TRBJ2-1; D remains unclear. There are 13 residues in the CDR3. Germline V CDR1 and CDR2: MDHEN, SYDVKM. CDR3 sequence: CAGSLADQLEQFF. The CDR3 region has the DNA TGTGCCGGCAGTTTGGCAGACCAACTAGAGCAGTTCTTC. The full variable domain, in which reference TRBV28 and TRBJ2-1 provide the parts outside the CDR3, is DVKVTQSSRYLVKRTGEKVFLECVQDMDHENMFWYRQDPGLGLRLIYFSYDVKMKEKGDIPEGYSVSREKKERFSLILESASTNQTSMYLCAGSLADQLEQFFGPGTRLTVL.

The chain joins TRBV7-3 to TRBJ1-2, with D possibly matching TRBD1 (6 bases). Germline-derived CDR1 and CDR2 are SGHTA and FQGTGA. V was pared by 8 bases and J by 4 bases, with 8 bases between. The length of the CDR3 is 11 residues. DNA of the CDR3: TGTGCCAGCGGACAGAGCTATGGCTACACCTTC. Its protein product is CASGQSYGYTF.

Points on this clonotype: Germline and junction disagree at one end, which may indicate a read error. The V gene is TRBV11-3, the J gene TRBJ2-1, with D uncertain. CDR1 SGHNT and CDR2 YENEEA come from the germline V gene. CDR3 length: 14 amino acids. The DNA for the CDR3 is TGTGCCAGCAGCTTACCCGGATCCTGCAATGAGCAGTTCTTC. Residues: CASSLPGSCNEQFF.

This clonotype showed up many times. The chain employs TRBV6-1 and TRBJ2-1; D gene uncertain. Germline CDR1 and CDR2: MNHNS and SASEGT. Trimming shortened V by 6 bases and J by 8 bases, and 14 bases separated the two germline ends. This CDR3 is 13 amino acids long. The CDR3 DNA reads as TGTGCCAGCAGGAGAGTGGGGTCCGATGAGCAGTTCTTC. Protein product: CASRRVGSDEQFF.